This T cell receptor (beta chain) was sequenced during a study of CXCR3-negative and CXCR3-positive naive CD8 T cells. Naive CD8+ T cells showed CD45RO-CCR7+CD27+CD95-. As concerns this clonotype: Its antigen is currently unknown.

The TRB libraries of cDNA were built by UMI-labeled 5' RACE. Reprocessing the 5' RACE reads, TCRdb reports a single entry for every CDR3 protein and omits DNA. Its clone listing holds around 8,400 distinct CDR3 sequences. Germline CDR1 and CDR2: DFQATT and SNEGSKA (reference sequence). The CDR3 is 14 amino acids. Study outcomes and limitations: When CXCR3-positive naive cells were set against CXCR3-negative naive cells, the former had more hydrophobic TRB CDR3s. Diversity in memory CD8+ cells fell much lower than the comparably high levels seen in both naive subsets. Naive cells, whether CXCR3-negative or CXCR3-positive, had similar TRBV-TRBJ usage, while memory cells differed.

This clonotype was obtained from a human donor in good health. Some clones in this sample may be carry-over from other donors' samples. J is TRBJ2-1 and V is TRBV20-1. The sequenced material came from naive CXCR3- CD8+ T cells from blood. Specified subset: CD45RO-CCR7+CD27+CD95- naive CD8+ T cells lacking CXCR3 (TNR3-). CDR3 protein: CSAAVPMGYNEQFF.